This T cell receptor (beta chain) was sequenced during a study of shared clonotypes between healthy human individuals. On sorted subsets, replicate PCRs used 200 to 250 ng DNA, or some 28,000 T cell genomes. Repertoires were generated with immunoSEQ multiplex PCR, while TCRdb's copy carries only in-frame clones and drops some. The sample carries over 2 million clones, about 95% recorded once. CD45RO-negative, CCR7-selected cells formed the naive CD8 fraction, which excluded terminally differentiated effector memory CD45RA+ cells. Study outcomes and limitations: Clonotypes shared by all four donors outscored non-shared clonotypes in generation probability.

Details on this clone: The target antigen is unknown. This sample includes further DNA sequences coding for the same CDR3.

With 3 bases removed from V and 0 bases from J, the gap between germline ends came to 12 bases. The CDR3 is 15 residues long. Germline CDR1 is LNHDA and CDR2 is SQIVND (reference sequence). This chain links TRBV19 with TRBJ2-7, with TRBD2 as a possible D gene (5 bases). Sequenced sample: naive CD8+ T cells sorted from blood. This clonotype was obtained from a man aged 18 to 29 in good health. CDR3 in DNA: TGTGCCAGTAGTATTTTTGCGGGCAGCTCCTACGAGCAGTACTTC. It specifies CASSIFAGSSYEQYF.